The 13 T cell receptor beta chains presented below share a single source sample, sequenced in a study of cytomegalovirus exposure and HLA in healthy donors. The PCR had 60 Vbeta and 13 Jbeta primers. Here immunoSEQ multiplex PCR was the method, and the copy in TCRdb shows in-frame clones only, minus some. The sample's table shows over 90,000 clones. Specimen: PBMCs. The receptors stem from a man aged 40-49 years in good health and CMV-seronegative.

The chain employs TRBV29-1 and TRBJ2-3; 8 nucleotides match TRBD2. V was clipped by 6 bases and J by 2 bases; unmatched bases: 7. CDR1 is SQVTM and CDR2 is ANQGSEA in the germline V gene. There are 14 residues in the CDR3. The CDR3 sequence: CSVQSGGTTDTQYF. The CDR3 bases are TGCAGCGTGCAGAGCGGGGGAACCACAGATACGCAGTATTTT.

The chain joins TRBV9 to TRBJ2-7; D perhaps matches TRBD2 (5 bases). In germline, CDR1 is SGDLS, CDR2 YYNGEE. Trimming removed 0 bases at V and 6 bases at J, with 16 bases between. CDR3 size: 15 residues. The CDR3 reads CASSVETGKASEQYF. The CDR3 DNA is TGTGCCAGCAGCGTAGAGACGGGGAAGGCCTCCGAGCAGTACTTC.

The chain combines TRBV2 with TRBJ2-5; the match to TRBD1 covers 7 bases. The V and J ends lost 4 bases and 3 bases, in that order; junction bases with no gene match: 5. Germline V CDR1 and CDR2: SNHLY, FYNNEI. This CDR3 is built from 14 residues. The CDR3 reads CASSGTGGEETQYF. Written as DNA, the CDR3 is TGTGCCAGCAGTGGGACAGGCGGTGAAGAGACCCAGTACTTC.

V gene TRBV21-1 combines with J gene TRBJ1-6. TRBV21-1 corresponds to a pseudogene. This CDR3 is 20 amino acids long. In nucleotides, the CDR3 is TGTGCCAGCAGCCCCGCCCGCCCCCCGCCCTCGGGTTGGAGGAATTCACCCCTCCACTTT. It is translated as CASSPARPPPSGWRNSPLHF.

This chain joins TRBV5-4 and TRBJ2-1; D unclear. The CDR3 has 13 residues. V lost 1 base and J 9 bases, leaving 11 bases between the germline ends. Germline values: CDR1 SGHNT, CDR2 YYREEE (reference sequence). This CDR3 reads CASSLIDFGEQFF. CDR3 DNA: TGTGCCAGCAGCTTGATAGACTTCGGTGAGCAGTTCTTC.

V gene TRBV15 combines with J gene TRBJ2-7; D is ambiguous. V gave up 1 base and J gave up 7 bases, with 11 bases separating them. Germline CDR1 LNHNV, CDR2 YYDKDF (reference sequence). This CDR3 contains 13 residues. The DNA of the CDR3 is TGTGCCACCAGCAGAGCGGGTCTCCGGGAGCAGTACTTC. It encodes CATSRAGLREQYF.

The rearrangement joins TRBV5-1 to TRBJ1-3; 7 bases agree with TRBD1. This CDR3 has 16 residues. Germline assignment: CDR1 SGHRS and CDR2 YFSETQ. Trimming at V came to 0 bases and at J to 4 bases, leaving 7 bases not matched to a gene. In DNA form, the CDR3 reads TGCGCCAGCAGCTTGGGGGACAGCCGGTCAGGAAACACCATATATTTT. Translation: CASSLGDSRSGNTIYF.

DNA of the CDR3: TGTGCCAGCAGGCTAACCTGGGCAAGAAACCGCCCTCAGCCCCAGCATTTT. Protein product: CASRLTWARNRPQPQHF. This chain links TRBV27 with TRBJ1-5; the D is unclear. Germline V lookup: CDR1 MNHEY, CDR2 SMNVEV (reference sequence). Trimming removed 6 bases from V and 6 bases from J, with 24 bases in between. The CDR3 is made up of 17 amino acids.

The chain has TRBV9 and TRBJ1-2; 7 bases match TRBD1. CDR1 and CDR2 (germline): SGDLS, YYNGEE. With 4 bases clipped from V and 5 bases from J, the junction kept 11 bases outside the gene matches. CDR3 size: 15 residues. CDR3 bases: TGTGCCAGCAGCCCGTCCGGGACAGAGGGATATGGCTACACCTTC. This encodes CASSPSGTEGYGYTF.

The V call is TRBV11-2, the J call TRBJ1-5; TRBD1 might be the D (5 bases). CDR3 length: 14 amino acids. The V end lost 1 base, the J end lost 5 bases, and 9 bases lay between the germline ends. Germline V gene sequence: CDR1 SGHAT, CDR2 FQNNGV. DNA for the CDR3: TGTGCCAGCAGCTTAGCAGGGATGTATCAGCCCCAGCATTTT. Protein sequence: CASSLAGMYQPQHF.

This sequence joins TRBV10-3 and TRBJ1-1, with 9 bases identical to TRBD1. J lost 9 bases, V lost 6 bases, and 11 bases had no gene match. Germline values: CDR1 ENHRY, CDR2 SYGVKD. This CDR3 has 14 amino acids. The CDR3 region is CAIRQTGGRGKAFF. CDR3 coding DNA: TGTGCCATCAGGCAAACAGGGGGCCGTGGGAAAGCTTTCTTT.

As DNA, the CDR3 is TGTGCCAGCAGTTCCTACAGGGGGCTTCAGCCCCAGCATTTT. This translates into CASSSYRGLQPQHF. The rearrangement joins TRBV6-5 to TRBJ1-5; 9 bases match TRBD1. The length of the CDR3 is 14 residues. V was clipped by 4 bases and J by 6 bases; unmatched bases: 4. CDR1 and CDR2 from the germline V gene are MNHEY and SVGAGI.

The genes are TRBV30 and TRBJ2-3; 7 bases are a match to TRBD2. Germline V gene lookup returns CDR1 GTSNPN and CDR2 SVGIG (reference sequence). J lost 5 bases, V lost 3 bases, and 5 bases had no gene match. The CDR3 has 13 amino acids. The CDR3 DNA sequence: TGTGCCTGGAGCGGAGGACTAGTAGATACGCAGTATTTT. Translated: CAWSGGLVDTQYF. Supplemented by reference TRBV30 and TRBJ2-3, the full variable domain reads SQTIHQWPATLVQPVGSPLSLECTVEGTSNPNLYWYRQAAGRGLQLLFYSVGIGQISSEVPQNLSASRPQDRQFILSSKKLLLSDSGFYLCAWSGGLVDTQYFGPGTRLTVL.